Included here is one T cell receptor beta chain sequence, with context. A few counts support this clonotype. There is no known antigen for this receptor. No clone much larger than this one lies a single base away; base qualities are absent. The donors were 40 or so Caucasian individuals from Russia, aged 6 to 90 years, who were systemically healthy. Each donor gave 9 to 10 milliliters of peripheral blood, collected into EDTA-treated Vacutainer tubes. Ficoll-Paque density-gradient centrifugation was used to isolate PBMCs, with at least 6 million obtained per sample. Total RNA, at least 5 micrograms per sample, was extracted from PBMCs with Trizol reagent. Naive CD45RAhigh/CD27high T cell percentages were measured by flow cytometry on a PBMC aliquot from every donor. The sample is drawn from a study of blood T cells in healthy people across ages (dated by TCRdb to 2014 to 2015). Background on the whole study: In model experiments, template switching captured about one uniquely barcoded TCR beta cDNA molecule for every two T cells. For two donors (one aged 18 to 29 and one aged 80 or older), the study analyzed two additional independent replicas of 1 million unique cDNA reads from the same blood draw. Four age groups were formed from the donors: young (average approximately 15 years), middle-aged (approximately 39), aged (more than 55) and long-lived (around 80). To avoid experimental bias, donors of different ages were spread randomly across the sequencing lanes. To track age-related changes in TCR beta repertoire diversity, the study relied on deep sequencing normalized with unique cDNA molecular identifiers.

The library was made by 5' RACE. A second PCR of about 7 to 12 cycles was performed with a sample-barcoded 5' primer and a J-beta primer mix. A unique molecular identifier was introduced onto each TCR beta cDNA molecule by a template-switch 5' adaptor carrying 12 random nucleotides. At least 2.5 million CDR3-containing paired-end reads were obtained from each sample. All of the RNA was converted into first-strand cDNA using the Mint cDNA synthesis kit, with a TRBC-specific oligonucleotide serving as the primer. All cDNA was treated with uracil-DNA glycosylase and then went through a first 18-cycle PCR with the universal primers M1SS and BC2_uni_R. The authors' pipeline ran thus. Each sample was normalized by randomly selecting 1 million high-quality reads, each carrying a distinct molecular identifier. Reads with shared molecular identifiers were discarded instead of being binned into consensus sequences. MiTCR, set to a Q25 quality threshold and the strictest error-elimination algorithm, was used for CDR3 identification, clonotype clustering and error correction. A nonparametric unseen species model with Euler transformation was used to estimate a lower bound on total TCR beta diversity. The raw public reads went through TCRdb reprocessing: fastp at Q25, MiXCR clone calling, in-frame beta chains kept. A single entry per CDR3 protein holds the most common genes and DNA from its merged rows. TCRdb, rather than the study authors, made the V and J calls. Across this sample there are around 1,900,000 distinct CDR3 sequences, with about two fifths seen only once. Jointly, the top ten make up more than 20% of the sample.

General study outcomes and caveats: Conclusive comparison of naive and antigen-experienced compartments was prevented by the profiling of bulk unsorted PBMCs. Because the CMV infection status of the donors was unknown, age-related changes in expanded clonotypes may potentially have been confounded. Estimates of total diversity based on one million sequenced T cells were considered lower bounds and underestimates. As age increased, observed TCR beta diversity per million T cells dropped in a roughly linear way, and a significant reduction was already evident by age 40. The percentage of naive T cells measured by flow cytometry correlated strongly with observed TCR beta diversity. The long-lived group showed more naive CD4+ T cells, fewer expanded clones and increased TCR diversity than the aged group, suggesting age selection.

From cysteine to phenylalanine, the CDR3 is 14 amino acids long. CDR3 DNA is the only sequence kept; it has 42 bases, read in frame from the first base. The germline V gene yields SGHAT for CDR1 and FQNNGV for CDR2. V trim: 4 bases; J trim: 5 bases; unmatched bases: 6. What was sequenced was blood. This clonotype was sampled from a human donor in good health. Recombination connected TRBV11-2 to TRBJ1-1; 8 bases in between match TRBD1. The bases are TGTGCCAGCAGCTCGCAGGGGGCTCAAACTGAAGCTTTCTTT. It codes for CASSSQGAQTEAFF.